This T cell receptor beta chain appears in the sequencing data of a study of T cell repertoires in cytomegalovirus infection. Study overall: The public TCR beta signatures pointed to both CMV infection and matching HLA type. Study outcomes and limitations: HLA-C-restricted CMV clonotypes gave the most frequent clonotype in two of eight donors. Of the TCR beta families, the public ones yielded a cumulative frequency that identified carriers of CMV plus the relevant HLA.

As to this clonotype: Its target is not known.

TCRdb reprocessed the reads with MiXCR, giving one entry per CDR3 protein. The table records fewer than 950,000 distinct CDR3 sequences, approximately 30% of them present only once. Specimen: cultured CD8+ T cells from PBMCs, collected from culture after CMV antigen stimulation. This receptor was obtained from a human donor in good health (CMV status not recorded). Some clones in this sample may be carry-over from other donors' samples.

The CDR3 DNA reads as TGTGCCAGCAGCTTAGGCGCAGGGGGCACTGGAAACACCATATATTTT. Its protein is CASSLGAGGTGNTIYF. V gene TRBV7-9 combines with J gene TRBJ1-3; TRBD1 agrees at 8 bases. The CDR3 runs 16 residues. Germline V gives CDR1 SEHNR, CDR2 FQNEAQ (reference sequence). Trimming took 1 base from V and 2 from J; bases not matched to a gene: 4.